The following is a TCR beta chain sequence with its context. The source of the sample is a study of blood T cell repertoires in COVID-19. Study details: There were acute and convalescent COVID-19 samples, and they came from the United States, Italy and Spain. Nucleic acid was either cDNA or gDNA, and it came from T cells, B-cell-depleted T cells, or PBMCs.

CDR1 and CDR2 (germline): SGHAT, FQNNGV. The CDR3 totals 16 residues. V was clipped by 5 bases and J by 7 bases; unmatched bases: 10. Original data processing: Reference gene primers were amplified, and this amplification served to estimate nucleated cell counts. Generated by immunoSEQ multiplex PCR, the TCRdb table keeps only in-frame clones and is missing some. V, J and clone size are those of that table, while D and trimming were read from the DNA. Of around 130,000 clones detected, approximately 84% appear once; the ten largest clones hold around 17%. The clonotype originates from a woman aged 45 to 65 who had recovered from COVID-19. The genes are TRBV11-2 and TRBJ2-1, with TRBD2 identical over 11 bases. The sequencing input was peripheral blood. CDR3 sequence reads: CASSLLAGGPRNEQFF. Here the CDR3 DNA reads TGTGCCAGCAGCCTTTTAGCGGGAGGGCCAAGAAATGAGCAGTTCTTC.